This T cell receptor (beta chain) was profiled in a study of CD8 T cells in ankylosing spondylitis. Using its own MiXCR run on the 5' RACE reads, TCRdb lists one record per CDR3 protein. This sample has 350,000 to 450,000 distinct CDR3 sequences; about 24% occur once, and the top ten carry approximately 1%. Trimming took off 0 bases at V and 0 bases at J, with 10 bases between the two ends. Germline V gene data show CDR1 as WSHSY and CDR2 as SAAADI. The CDR3 consists of 16 residues. Turning to this clonotype: What it binds is not known.

Study outcomes and limitations: Apparently characteristic of ankylosing spondylitis blood was a TCR beta motif (roughly eight highly homologous variants).

The V call is TRBV10-2, the J call TRBJ2-3; a possible D gene is TRBD2 (6 bases). The TCR sequence derives from a male donor with ankylosing spondylitis. Sequencing was performed on blood, either unsorted or a sorted T cell fraction (not recorded which). The CDR3 here is CASSESGGGSTDTQYF. CDR3 DNA: TGCGCCAGCAGTGAGTCGGGGGGAGGTAGCACAGATACGCAGTATTTT.